What follows are 8 T cell receptor beta chains derived from one specimen sequenced in a study of metastatic and nonmetastatic thyroid tumors. None of the patients had undergone any treatment ahead of thyroid surgery. MiXCR re-clonotyped the PCR reads for TCRdb. The repertoire holds approximately 70,000 clones, with more than 3.5% as singletons. Sequenced material: blood. These receptors were obtained from a female donor with papillary thyroid cancer or a benign thyroid nodule (not recorded which). Some clones in this sample may be carry-over from other donors' samples.

This clone was counted many times. V gene TRBV7-8 combines with J gene TRBJ2-1, with D tentatively TRBD2 (6 bases). V shed 5 bases and J shed 9 bases, with 17 bases lying between them. This CDR3 spans 14 amino acids. Germline-derived CDR1 and CDR2 are SGHVS and FQNEAQ. CDR3 coding DNA: TGTGCCAGCAGCCTGACACTAGCATCGGCTGAGCAGTTCTTC. It translates to CASSLTLASAEQFF.

This clone was counted at least ten times. V usage is TRBV18 and J usage is TRBJ2-5; 10 bases fit TRBD1. The CDR3 has 13 residues. Germline V gene lookup returns CDR1 KGHSH and CDR2 LQKENI. V dropped 6 bases and J dropped 3; count of bases not matched to a gene: 1. DNA for the CDR3: TGTGCCAGCTCCGGGACAGGGGAAGAGACCCAGTACTTC. Its translation is CASSGTGEETQYF.

In its sample, this clone was seen a few times. One base away lies a much larger clone, so this may be a sequencing read error. V gene TRBV2 combines with J gene TRBJ2-7; 8 positions match TRBD2. The CDR3 is 16 residues long. After removal of 6 bases from V and 5 bases from J, the junction contained 15 bases not matched to a gene. Germline V lookup: CDR1 SNHLY, CDR2 FYNNEI. CDR3 DNA: TGTGCCAGCAGCTGGGCAGAGGCGGGAGGATCCCACGAGCAGTACTTC. Translating gives CASSWAEAGGSHEQYF. Filled out from reference TRBV2 and TRBJ2-7, the complete variable domain reads EPEVTQTPSHQVTQMGQEVILRCVPISNHLYFYWYRQILGQKVEFLVSFYNNEISEKSEIFDDQFSVERPDGSNFTLKIRSTKLEDSAMYFCASSWAEAGGSHEQYFGPGTRLTVT.

This clone was seen ten or more times. This chain links TRBV27 with TRBJ1-3; D possibly corresponds to TRBD1 (5 bases). Germline V CDR1 and CDR2: MNHEY, SMNVEV (reference sequence). This CDR3 is built from 15 residues. Trimming took 5 bases from V and 0 from J, leaving 11 bases between them. The CDR3 protein is CASSPRGSSGNTIYF. CDR3 nucleotides: TGTGCCAGCAGTCCGCGGGGGAGCTCTGGAAACACCATATATTTT.

This clone was counted only a few times. The chain couples TRBV28 to TRBJ2-2; D possibly corresponds to TRBD2 (5 bases). This CDR3 is 15 amino acids long. The germline V gene encodes CDR1 MDHEN and CDR2 SYDVKM. V was clipped by 4 bases and J by 3 bases, with 12 bases between them. CDR3 loop: CASSSPGCDTGELFF. In nucleotides, the CDR3 is TGTGCCAGCAGTTCCCCGGGGTGTGACACCGGGGAGCTGTTTTTT.

Many counts were recorded for this clone. The chain joins TRBV6-2 or TRBV6-3 to TRBJ2-7, with 7 nucleotides matching TRBD2. CDR3 length equals 14 residues. The ends lost 5 bases at V and 9 bases at J; junction bases unmatched: 13. Germline V lookup: CDR1 MNHEY, CDR2 SVGEGT. This CDR3 reads CASSDPGLYGTQYF. In DNA form, the CDR3 reads TGTGCCAGCAGTGATCCGGGACTATACGGAACGCAGTACTTC.

The V gene is TRBV3-1, the J gene TRBJ2-4; the D is unclear. V dropped 1 base and J dropped 6 bases, with 16 bases sitting between them. The CDR3 extends over 16 amino acids. Per germline, CDR1 LGHDT and CDR2 YNNKEL (reference sequence). CDR3 nucleotide sequence: TGTGCCAGCAGCCAAGTCTCCGTAGGGCCCTCAAACATTCAGTACTTC. It is translated as CASSQVSVGPSNIQYF.

This clone was seen many times. This sample also contains other DNA sequences that code for the same CDR3. The chain links TRBV24-1 to TRBJ1-5; D possibly corresponds to TRBD1 (5 bases). V was shortened by 8 bases and J by 9 bases, with 16 bases between the two germline ends. The germline V gene has CDR1 KGHDR and CDR2 SFDVKD. The CDR3 loop spans 13 amino acids. The CDR3 loop is CATTSGPSRPQHF. The CDR3 bases are TGTGCCACCACTTCAGGGCCCAGTCGGCCCCAGCATTTT.